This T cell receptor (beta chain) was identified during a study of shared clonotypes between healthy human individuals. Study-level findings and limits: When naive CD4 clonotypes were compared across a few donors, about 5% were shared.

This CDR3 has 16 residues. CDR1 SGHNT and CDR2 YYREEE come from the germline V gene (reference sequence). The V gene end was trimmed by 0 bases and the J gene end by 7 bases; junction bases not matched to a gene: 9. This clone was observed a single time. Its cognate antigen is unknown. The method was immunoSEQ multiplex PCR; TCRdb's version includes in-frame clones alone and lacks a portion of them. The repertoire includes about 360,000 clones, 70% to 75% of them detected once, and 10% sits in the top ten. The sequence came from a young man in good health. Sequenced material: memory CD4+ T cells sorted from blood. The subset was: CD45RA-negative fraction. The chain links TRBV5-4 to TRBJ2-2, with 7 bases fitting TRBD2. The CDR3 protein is CASSLEVRESVGELFF. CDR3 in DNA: TGTGCCAGCAGCTTGGAGGTGCGGGAGTCGGTCGGGGAGCTGTTTTTT.